This T cell receptor (beta chain) was sequenced for a study of Tregs in tolerant kidney transplant recipients. TCRdb keeps only in-frame clones here, not all; method: immunoSEQ multiplex PCR. The sample shows approximately 69,000 clones, 70% to 90% of them seen only once. CDR1 SNHLY and CDR2 FYNNEI come from the germline V gene. The V gene lost 5 bases and the J gene lost 6 bases, with 8 bases spanning the gap. CDR3 length: 12 residues. The sequences come from CD4+ T cells from blood, collected before the transplant. The clonotype comes from a human donor who received a combined kidney and bone marrow transplant. The V gene is TRBV2, the J gene TRBJ1-5, with D perhaps TRBD1 (5 bases). The CDR3 DNA follows: TGTGCCAGCAGTCAGGGTTTTCAGCCCCAGCATTTT. It translates to CASSQGFQPQHF.